This TCR beta chain emerged from a study of blood T cell repertoires in COVID-19. The wider study: From T cells, B-cell-depleted T cells, or PBMCs came the material, which was cDNA or gDNA.

Generated by immunoSEQ multiplex PCR, the TCRdb table keeps only in-frame clones and is missing some. Seen here are 85,000 to 120,000 clones, nearly 90% observed once, and the top ten hold roughly 2%. Germline CDR1 reads MNHNY; CDR2 reads SVGAGI (reference sequence). This CDR3 has 12 amino acids. Trimming shortened V by 5 bases and J by 7 bases, and 10 bases separated the two germline ends. The receptor's source is a man between 45 and 60 years old with active COVID-19. This rearrangement joins TRBV6-6 to TRBJ2-3; tentatively, D is TRBD2 (5 bases). The sample consisted of peripheral blood. Here the CDR3 reads CASSPPGYTQYF. The DNA of the CDR3 is TGTGCCAGCAGTCCACCGGGGTATACGCAGTATTTT.